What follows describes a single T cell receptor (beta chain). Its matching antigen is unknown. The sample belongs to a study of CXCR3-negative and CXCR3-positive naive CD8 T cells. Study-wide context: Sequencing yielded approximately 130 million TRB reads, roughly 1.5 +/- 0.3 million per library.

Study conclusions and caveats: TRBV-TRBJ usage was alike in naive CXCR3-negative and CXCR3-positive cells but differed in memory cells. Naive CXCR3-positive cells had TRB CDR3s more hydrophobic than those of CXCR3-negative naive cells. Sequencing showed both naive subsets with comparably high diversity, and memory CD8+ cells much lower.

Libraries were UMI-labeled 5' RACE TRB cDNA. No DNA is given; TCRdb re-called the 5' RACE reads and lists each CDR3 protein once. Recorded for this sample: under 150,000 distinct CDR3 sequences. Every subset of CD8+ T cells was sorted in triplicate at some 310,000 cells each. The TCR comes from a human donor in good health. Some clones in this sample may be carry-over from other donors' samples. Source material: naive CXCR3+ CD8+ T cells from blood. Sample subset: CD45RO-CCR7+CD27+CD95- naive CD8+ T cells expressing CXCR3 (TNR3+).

The CDR3: CASSQVPTNYGYTF. This chain uses TRBV4-1 with TRBJ1-2. The length of the CDR3 is 14 residues. Germline-derived CDR1 and CDR2 are MGHRA and YSYEKL.